The sequence of this T cell receptor (beta chain) was determined in a study of T cell changes during pregnancy in multiple sclerosis. This clone was observed once. V was pared by 2 bases and J by 0 bases, with 9 bases between. The CDR3 spans 14 residues. CDR1 is SGHNT and CDR2 is YYREEE in the germline V gene (reference sequence). The repertoire was sequenced with immunoSEQ multiplex PCR; TCRdb's copy has only in-frame clones and lacks some. The data contain about 17,000 clones, approximately 85% of them singletons. This specimen consisted of CD8+ T cells from peripheral blood mononuclear cells, obtained after pregnancy. The sequence was obtained from a female donor in good health, enrolled as a control in a pregnancy study. The chain links TRBV5-4 to TRBJ2-7; tentative D call: TRBD2 (6 bases). DNA of the CDR3: TGTGCCAGCAGCTTTCGCGGGATCTCCTACGAGCAGTACTTC. Translating it yields CASSFRGISYEQYF.